These 2 T cell receptor beta chains came from one sample sequenced in a study of CD8 T cells in ankylosing spondylitis. TCRdb ran MiXCR on the 5' RACE reads and lists one entry per CDR3 protein. The sample shows under 300,000 distinct CDR3 sequences, roughly 10% of them seen only once. The sample consisted of blood, either unsorted or a sorted T cell fraction (not recorded which). All receptors derive from a male donor with ankylosing spondylitis or in good health (not recorded which).

This clonotype was counted ten times or more. The CDR3 is CASTLDRGRLGEQFF. As DNA, the CDR3 is TGTGCCAGCACCCTTGACAGGGGTCGGCTTGGTGAGCAGTTCTTC. J is TRBJ2-1 and V is TRBV28; the match to TRBD1 covers 8 bases. Losses at the gene ends were 7 bases for V and 9 bases for J; bases not matched to a gene: 14. Germline V gives CDR1 MDHEN, CDR2 SYDVKM. The CDR3 spans 15 residues.

Note on this clonotype: Being one base from a much bigger clone, this may be a read error. The chain uses TRBV29-1 and TRBJ2-7; 7 bases fit TRBD1. With 5 bases clipped from V and 3 bases from J, the junction kept 10 bases outside the gene matches. This CDR3 is 14 amino acids long. Germline V lookup: CDR1 SQVTM, CDR2 ANQGSEA. CDR3 region: CSVKGAGGYYEQYF. CDR3 coding DNA: TGCAGCGTTAAAGGGGCAGGGGGTTACTACGAGCAGTACTTC.